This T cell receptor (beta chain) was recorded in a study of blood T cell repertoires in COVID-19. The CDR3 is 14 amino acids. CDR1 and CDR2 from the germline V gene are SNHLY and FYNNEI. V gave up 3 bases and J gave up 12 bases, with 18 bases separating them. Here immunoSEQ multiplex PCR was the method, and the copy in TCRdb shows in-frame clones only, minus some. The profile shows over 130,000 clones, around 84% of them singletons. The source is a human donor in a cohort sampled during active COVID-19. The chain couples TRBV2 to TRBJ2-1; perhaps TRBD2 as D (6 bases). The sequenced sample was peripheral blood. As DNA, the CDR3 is TGTGCCAGCAGTGATCATGTACTAGCTAAGGGGCAGTTCTTC. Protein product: CASSDHVLAKGQFF.